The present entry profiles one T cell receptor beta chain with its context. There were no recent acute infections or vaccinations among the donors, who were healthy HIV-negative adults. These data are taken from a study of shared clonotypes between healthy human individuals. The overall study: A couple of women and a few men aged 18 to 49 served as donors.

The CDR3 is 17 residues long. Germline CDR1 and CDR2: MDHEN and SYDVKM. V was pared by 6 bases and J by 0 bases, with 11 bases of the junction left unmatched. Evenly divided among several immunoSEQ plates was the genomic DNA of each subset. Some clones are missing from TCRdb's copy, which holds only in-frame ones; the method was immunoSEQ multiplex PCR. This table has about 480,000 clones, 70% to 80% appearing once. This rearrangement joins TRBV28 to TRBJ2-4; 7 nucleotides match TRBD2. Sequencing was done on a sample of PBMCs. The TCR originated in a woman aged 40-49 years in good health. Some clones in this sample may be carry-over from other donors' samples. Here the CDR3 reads CASSPRGEGLAKNIQYF. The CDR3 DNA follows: TGTGCCAGCAGCCCCCGGGGGGAGGGGTTAGCCAAAAACATTCAGTACTTC.